The 30 T cell receptor beta chains reported below all come from one sample, sequenced in a study of blood T cell repertoires in COVID-19. Profiling relied on immunoSEQ multiplex PCR, and the TCRdb table lists in-frame clones only, not all of them. The sample carries roughly 45,000 clones, around 86% recorded once. Sequenced sample: peripheral blood. These receptors originate from a human donor in a cohort sampled during active COVID-19.

The V call is TRBV6-5, the J call TRBJ1-1; weak D call: TRBD1 (6 bases). The CDR3 spans 13 residues. V lost 2 bases, J lost 6 bases, and 10 bases lay in between. Germline values: CDR1 MNHEY, CDR2 SVGAGI. The CDR3 sequence: CASSYGKGAEAFF. The CDR3 DNA reads TGTGCCAGCAGTTACGGGAAGGGGGCTGAAGCTTTCTTT.

The V gene is TRBV18, the J gene TRBJ1-2, with a possible D match to TRBD1 (5 bases). The CDR3 totals 14 residues. Per the germline V gene, CDR1 is KGHSH and CDR2 is LQKENI. V lost 4 bases, J lost 0 bases, and 9 bases lay in between. CDR3: CASSQGESNYGYTF. The CDR3, as DNA: TGTGCCAGCTCACAAGGGGAATCTAACTATGGCTACACCTTC.

The gene calls are TRBV7-2 and TRBJ1-5; D gene uncertain. V shed 2 bases and J shed 5 bases, with 7 bases lying between them. The CDR3 has 13 residues. Looked up from germline, CDR1 is SGHTA and CDR2 is FQGNSA. CDR3 nucleotide sequence: TGTGCCAGCAGCTTAACGGAGGATCAGCCCCAGCATTTT. Protein sequence: CASSLTEDQPQHF.

This chain links TRBV11-2 with TRBJ2-5; TRBD1 matches 9 bases. Germline V gene lookup returns CDR1 SGHAT and CDR2 FQNNGV. Losses at the gene ends were 8 bases for V and 6 bases for J; bases not matched to a gene: 19. The CDR3 contains 17 residues. CDR3 amino acids: CASSEDRGPPGGKTQYF. CDR3 bases: TGTGCCAGCTCCGAGGACAGGGGACCCCCGGGTGGGAAGACCCAGTACTTC.

The chain is built from TRBV29-1 and TRBJ1-1; D unclear. Trimming took off 7 bases at V and 5 bases at J, with 17 bases between the two ends. Germline CDR1 SQVTM, CDR2 ANQGSEA. The CDR3 has 13 residues. The CDR3: CSGQGREGTEAFF. CDR3 coding DNA: TGCAGCGGTCAAGGCCGGGAGGGAACTGAAGCTTTCTTT.

This chain connects TRBV29-1 to TRBJ1-2; weak D call: TRBD1 (6 bases). The CDR3 contains 12 residues. Germline V gene data show CDR1 as SQVTM and CDR2 as ANQGSEA. V shed 7 bases and J shed 6 bases, with 15 bases lying between them. The CDR3 region is CSAPRGGNGYTF. In DNA, the CDR3 is TGCAGCGCCCCACGGGGGGGCAATGGCTACACCTTC.

The CDR3 bases are TGTGCCAGCAGCTTAGTAGGGCTAGCGGGGGGGCGGTCCGAGCAGTACTTC. It yields the protein CASSLVGLAGGRSEQYF. The genes are TRBV7-9 and TRBJ2-7; the match to TRBD2 covers 12 bases. The CDR3 covers 17 residues. The germline CDR1 and CDR2 sequences are SEHNR and FQNEAQ (reference sequence). After removal of 1 base from V and 6 bases from J, the junction contained 10 bases not matched to a gene. The full variable domain, completed using reference TRBV7-9 and TRBJ2-7, is DTGVSQNPRHKITKRGQNVTFRCDPISEHNRLYWYRQTLGQGPEFLTYFQNEAQLEKSRLLSDRFSAERPKGSFSTLEIQRTEQGDSAMYLCASSLVGLAGGRSEQYFGPGTRLTVT.

The chain uses TRBV7-9 and TRBJ2-7; D is perhaps TRBD1 (6 bases). With 3 bases removed from V and 5 bases from J, the gap between germline ends came to 8 bases. The CDR3 has 12 residues. Per germline, CDR1 SEHNR and CDR2 FQNEAQ (reference sequence). The CDR3 DNA reads TGTGCCAGCAGCTTTCGGGACAACGAGCAGTACTTC. This codes for CASSFRDNEQYF.

V usage is TRBV7-2 and J usage is TRBJ2-7, with 7 nucleotides matching TRBD1. There are 14 residues in the CDR3. CDR1 and CDR2 (germline): SGHTA, FQGNSA. The V gene end was trimmed by 4 bases and the J gene end by 1 base; junction bases not matched to a gene: 4. Here the CDR3 reads CASSWKGASYEQYF. For the CDR3, the DNA is TGTGCCAGCAGCTGGAAGGGGGCTTCCTACGAGCAGTACTTC.

The genes are TRBV7-8 and TRBJ1-3, with 7 bases fitting TRBD1. There are 17 residues in the CDR3. From germline, CDR1 is SGHVS and CDR2 FQNEAQ. V trimming: 5 bases; J trimming: 0 bases; junction bases outside the gene matches: 10. In DNA form, the CDR3 reads TGTGCCAGCAGCCCCTATGGGACAGCAAGCTCTGGAAACACCATATATTTT. It specifies CASSPYGTASSGNTIYF.

The chain has TRBV6-5 and TRBJ1-1; no reliable D call. Germline assignment: CDR1 MNHEY and CDR2 SVGAGI. Trimming took off 5 bases at V and 1 base at J, with 11 bases between the two ends. The CDR3 contains 14 residues. The CDR3 loop is CASSLTPGNTEAFF. The CDR3 nucleotides read TGTGCCAGCAGTCTTACCCCGGGGAACACTGAAGCTTTCTTT.

The J gene is TRBJ1-1, the V gene TRBV4-1, with D possibly matching TRBD1 (6 bases). CDR3 length: 15 amino acids. Germline CDR1 reads MGHRA; CDR2 reads YSYEKL. With 1 base removed from V and 10 bases from J, the gap between germline ends came to 19 bases. CDR3: CASSQGRTGLLTAFF. In DNA, the CDR3 is TGCGCCAGCAGCCAAGGTCGCACAGGGTTGTTAACAGCTTTCTTT.

J is TRBJ1-5 and V is TRBV19; D is ambiguous. The CDR3 sequence is 15 residues long. Germline CDR1 LNHDA, CDR2 SQIVND (reference sequence). Trimming shortened V by 1 base and J by 4 bases, and 11 bases separated the two germline ends. The CDR3 sequence is CASSIGPLRNQPQHF. The DNA of the CDR3 is TGTGCCAGTAGTATAGGCCCCCTGAGAAATCAGCCCCAGCATTTT. The whole variable domain, filled in from reference TRBV19 and TRBJ1-5, reads DGGITQSPKYLFRKEGQNVTLSCEQNLNHDAMYWYRQDPGQGLRLIYYSQIVNDFQKGDIAEGYSVSREKKESFPLTVTSAQKNPTAFYLCASSIGPLRNQPQHFGDGTRLSIL.

The chain combines TRBV4-1 with TRBJ1-1, with D unresolved. In germline, CDR1 is MGHRA, CDR2 YSYEKL. The CDR3 spans 14 residues. V lost 3 bases and J lost 5, with 13 bases in between. The CDR3 protein is CASSHPPRKTEAFF. CDR3 nucleotides: TGCGCCAGCAGCCACCCCCCGAGGAAGACTGAAGCTTTCTTT.

V and J are TRBV29-1 and TRBJ2-7; a possible D gene is TRBD1 (7 bases). Germline V CDR1 and CDR2: SQVTM, ANQGSEA. The CDR3 runs to 12 residues. Trimming took 4 bases from V and 6 from J, leaving 13 bases between them. The CDR3 region is CSVVEGAGEQYF. Written as DNA, the CDR3 is TGCAGCGTTGTGGAGGGGGCCGGCGAGCAGTACTTC.

The genes are TRBV5-6 and TRBJ1-5, with 8 bases fitting TRBD1. There are 17 residues in the CDR3. CDR1 and CDR2 from the germline V gene are SGHDT and YYEEEE. J was trimmed by 0 bases and V by 1 base; bases with no gene match: 6. The CDR3 is CASSLRLTGDSNQPQHF. The CDR3 DNA reads TGTGCCAGCAGCTTGAGGTTGACAGGGGATAGCAATCAGCCCCAGCATTTT.

The rearrangement uses TRBV7-6 and TRBJ2-7; TRBD2 matches 8 bases. The CDR3 totals 15 residues. Looked up from germline, CDR1 is SGHVS and CDR2 is FNYEAQ. The V and J ends lost 5 bases and 2 bases, in that order; junction bases with no gene match: 8. The CDR3 spells CASSPIAGGAYEQYF. The CDR3 coding sequence is TGTGCCAGCAGCCCCATCGCCGGGGGGGCCTACGAGCAGTACTTC.

The chain uses TRBV5-1 and TRBJ1-4, with D unclear. Per the germline V gene, CDR1 is SGHRS and CDR2 is YFSETQ. The CDR3 is 16 amino acids. V was shortened by 0 bases and J by 0 bases, with 9 bases between the two germline ends. The CDR3 bases are TGCGCCAGCAGCTTGGGCGCATCCGCAACTAATGAAAAACTGTTTTTT. Amino acids: CASSLGASATNEKLFF.

This chain joins TRBV9 and TRBJ2-2, with TRBD2 as a possible D gene (5 bases). Deletions cut 0 bases from V and 0 bases from J, with 15 bases between. Germline V gene data show CDR1 as SGDLS and CDR2 as YYNGEE. The CDR3 extends over 18 amino acids. The CDR3 spells CASSVGSEGFANTGELFF. For the CDR3, the DNA is TGTGCCAGCAGCGTAGGGAGTGAGGGATTCGCGAACACCGGGGAGCTGTTTTTT.

There are a few counts of this clone. In DNA, the CDR3 is TGCGCCACCCGATCGGTTAGGAACACTGAAGCTTTCTTT. Translating it yields CATRSVRNTEAFF. This chain uses TRBV4-1 with TRBJ1-1; no clear D gene. CDR3 length: 13 amino acids. V lost 10 bases and J 1 base, leaving 13 bases between the germline ends. Germline values: CDR1 MGHRA, CDR2 YSYEKL.

The sample holds one count of this clone. This chain connects TRBV6-2 or TRBV6-3 to TRBJ1-4; D might be TRBD1 (5 bases). CDR1 MNHEY and CDR2 SVGEGT come from the germline V gene. The CDR3 runs 15 residues. V dropped 2 bases and J dropped 7 bases, with 14 bases sitting between them. In DNA form, the CDR3 reads TGTGCCAGCAGTTACCAGGGTGGGCTCAGTGAAAAACTGTTTTTT. The encoded protein is CASSYQGGLSEKLFF.

The genes are TRBV6-6 and TRBJ2-7; maybe TRBD2 (5 bases). With 0 bases removed from V and 3 bases from J, the gap between germline ends came to 6 bases. Per the germline V gene, CDR1 is MNHNY and CDR2 is SVGAGI (reference sequence). The CDR3 consists of 13 residues. This CDR3 is CASSYSRDYEQYF. The CDR3 DNA reads as TGTGCCAGCAGTTACTCCCGGGACTACGAGCAGTACTTC.

This sequence joins TRBV6-2 or TRBV6-3 and TRBJ2-7, with unresolved D. Trimming pared 2 bases from V and 3 bases from J, leaving 2 bases between. The length of the CDR3 is 11 residues. CDR1 MNHEY and CDR2 SVGEGT come from the germline V gene. CDR3 nucleotides: TGTGCCAGCAGTTACCACTACGAGCAGTACTTC. Translated: CASSYHYEQYF.

The V and J genes are TRBV4-3 and TRBJ1-1; tentative D call: TRBD1 (5 bases). The germline V gene has CDR1 LGHNA and CDR2 YSLEER. This CDR3 contains 15 residues. V was pared by 1 base and J by 7 bases, with 16 bases between. CDR3 nucleotide sequence: TGCGCCAGCAGCCAAGTTAACAGGTTCACCGATGAAGCTTTCTTT. The encoded protein is CASSQVNRFTDEAFF.

V is TRBV6-5 and J is TRBJ1-2; 7 bases are a match to TRBD1. V lost 5 bases, J lost 8 bases, and 8 bases stayed unmatched. The CDR3 runs to 13 residues. Germline CDR1 reads MNHEY; CDR2 reads SVGAGI. The CDR3 DNA sequence: TGTGCCAGCAGTACGACAGGGAACAAGGGCTACACCTTC. Encoded protein: CASSTTGNKGYTF.

The chain carries TRBV7-9 and TRBJ1-1; D may be TRBD1 (6 bases). The CDR3 consists of 14 residues. The germline V gene encodes CDR1 SEHNR and CDR2 FQNEAQ (reference sequence). Trimming shortened V by 3 bases and J by 4 bases, and 12 bases separated the two germline ends. This CDR3 is CASSFGQQGTEAFF. The CDR3 region has the DNA TGTGCCAGCAGCTTCGGACAACAGGGCACTGAAGCTTTCTTT.

The chain couples TRBV29-1 to TRBJ1-2; 12 bases align to TRBD1. The V gene's germline CDR1 is SQVTM and CDR2 ANQGSEA. There are 15 residues in the CDR3. Trimming cost V 8 bases and J 0 bases; bases outside gene matches: 7. CDR3 nucleotide sequence: TGCAGCATCTGGGACAGGGGGCAGGCTAACTATGGCTACACCTTC. Its translation is CSIWDRGQANYGYTF. The full variable domain, its missing parts supplied by reference TRBV29-1 and TRBJ1-2, is SAVISQKPSRDICQRGTSLTIQCQVDSQVTMMFWYRQQPGQSLTLIATANQGSEATYESGFVIDKFPISRPNLTFSTLTVSNMSPEDSSIYLCSIWDRGQANYGYTFGSGTRLTVV.

The chain uses TRBV15 and TRBJ1-1; D is undetermined. The CDR3 has 15 residues. Germline assignment: CDR1 LNHNV and CDR2 YYDKDF (reference sequence). V lost 0 bases and J 4 bases, leaving 12 bases between the germline ends. The chain's CDR3 is CATSRDYGGGTEAFF. The CDR3 DNA is TGTGCCACCAGCAGAGATTATGGCGGAGGCACTGAAGCTTTCTTT.

The genes are TRBV5-1 and TRBJ2-7; 7 nucleotides match TRBD1. Germline CDR1 is SGHRS and CDR2 is YFSETQ. This CDR3 is 14 amino acids long. V lost 3 bases and J lost 2; bases outside the gene matches: 5. The CDR3 coding sequence is TGCGCCAGCAGCTCGGGACAGTTAACCTACGAGCAGTACTTC. It encodes CASSSGQLTYEQYF.

The chain links TRBV4-1 to TRBJ2-3, with 12 bases identical to TRBD1. CDR1 is MGHRA and CDR2 is YSYEKL in the germline V gene. The CDR3 has 16 residues. V was clipped by 1 base and J by 6 bases; unmatched bases: 5. DNA for the CDR3: TGCGCCAGCAGCCAAGGGGGGACAGGGGGCTGGGATACGCAGTATTTT. Its translation is CASSQGGTGGWDTQYF.